This TCR beta chain came from a study of naive and memory T cell subsets. The CDR3 contains 14 residues. After removal of 5 bases from V and 5 bases from J, the junction contained 7 bases not matched to a gene. Germline V gives CDR1 SGHNT, CDR2 YENEEA. Four subsets defined by CD45RA and CD27 were sorted after CD3, CD4, CD8 and live/dead staining. The beta constant-region primer was an equimolar mix of two oligonucleotides covering TRBC1 and TRBC2. TCRdb reanalysed the UMI-ligation and nested PCR reads using MiXCR and keeps one entry per CDR3 protein. The repertoire consists of around 90,000 distinct CDR3 sequences, with roughly 7% occurring once and the leading ten covering 1.5% to 2%. Regarding the study as a whole: The power law exponent of TCR abundance differed between naive and memory cells.

To note about this clonotype: No antigen is known for it.

The J gene is TRBJ2-5, the V gene TRBV11-3; 8 bases line up with TRBD1. The sample consisted of central memory CD4+ T cells from blood. The sequence was collected from a human donor in good health. Here the CDR3 reads CASSQPTGGETQYF. Written as DNA, the CDR3 is TGTGCCAGCAGCCAACCCACAGGGGGGGAGACCCAGTACTTC.